This TCR beta chain appears in the sequencing data of a study of blood T cell repertoires in COVID-19. Study-wide background: The United States, Italy and Spain supplied acute and convalescent COVID-19 samples.

This clone was found once. V gave up 4 bases and J gave up 2 bases; unmatched junction bases: 4. The length of the CDR3 is 15 residues. Germline V lookup: CDR1 LNHDA, CDR2 SQIVND (reference sequence). Some clones are missing from TCRdb's copy, which holds only in-frame ones; the method was immunoSEQ multiplex PCR. The table shows 200,000 to 250,000 clones, with roughly 90% occurring only once. This study enrolled people aged about 18 to 90 from around 26 US geographic areas. Donors in Cohort 3 who had recovered were those with two negative PCRs, healthcare professional clearance, or resolution of their symptoms.

The source of this sequence is a woman aged 30 to 39 who had recovered from COVID-19. Specimen: PBMCs or T cells enriched from blood (not recorded which). V is TRBV19 and J is TRBJ2-3; 9 bases line up with TRBD2. CDR3 sequence reads: CASSTTSGSTDTQYF. The CDR3 nucleotides read TGTGCCAGTAGTACGACTAGCGGTTCCACAGATACGCAGTATTTT.